Each of the 21 T cell receptor beta chains below was sequenced from the same sample in a study of T cells in localized non-small cell lung cancer. TCRdb's table, derived via immunoSEQ multiplex PCR, lists solely in-frame clones and lacks some. Of about 72,000 clones in the sample, 84% are singletons; the top ten hold approximately 1.2%. Here the sequenced sample was peripheral blood, taken before any cancer treatment. These TCRs come from a female donor older than 55 with stage I lung adenocarcinoma.

The chain recombines TRBV4-1 with TRBJ2-5, with 7 nucleotides matching TRBD1. The germline V gene encodes CDR1 MGHRA and CDR2 YSYEKL. The CDR3 extends over 15 amino acids. V was clipped by 3 bases and J by 5 bases; unmatched bases: 9. The CDR3 DNA is TGCGCCAGCAGCCAGGGTACAGGGGAGTGGGAGACCCAGTACTTC. Translated: CASSQGTGEWETQYF.

The genes are TRBV7-2 and TRBJ2-3; the D gene is possibly TRBD2 (6 bases). The V gene's germline CDR1 is SGHTA and CDR2 FQGNSA. V lost 3 bases and J lost 2, with 12 bases in between. The CDR3 spans 15 residues. The CDR3 loop is CASSFGPGDTDTQYF. In nucleotides, the CDR3 is TGTGCCAGCAGCTTTGGCCCGGGGGACACAGATACGCAGTATTTT.

This clone is a singleton in its sample. The gene calls are TRBV7-8 and TRBJ1-1, with D perhaps TRBD1 (5 bases). Between the trimmed V and J ends, which lost 2 bases and 11 bases, there was a span of 9 bases. Germline lookup yields CDR1 SGHVS and CDR2 FQNEAQ. The CDR3 runs to 11 residues. CDR3 in amino acids: CASSLQGWAFF. CDR3 DNA sequence: TGTGCCAGCAGCTTACAGGGATGGGCTTTCTTT.

The chain recombines TRBV9 with TRBJ1-6, with 8 bases aligning to TRBD1. The V and J ends lost 2 bases and 4 bases, in that order; junction bases with no gene match: 5. There are 16 residues in the CDR3. The germline V gene has CDR1 SGDLS and CDR2 YYNGEE. The CDR3 sequence: CASSVGQVGYNSPLHF. The DNA of the CDR3 is TGTGCCAGCAGCGTGGGACAGGTTGGGTATAATTCACCCCTCCACTTT.

The chain uses TRBV18 and TRBJ1-1, with a tentative D call TRBD1 (5 bases). The germline CDR1 and CDR2 sequences are KGHSH and LQKENI. The CDR3 sequence is 14 residues long. The V end lost 2 bases, the J end lost 0 bases, and 7 bases lay between the germline ends. The CDR3 sequence is CASSPEGMNTEAFF. The CDR3 DNA follows: TGTGCCAGCTCACCAGAGGGGATGAACACTGAAGCTTTCTTT.

This clone appeared once. The chain couples TRBV5-6 to TRBJ2-6; 9 bases are shared with TRBD1. CDR3 length: 18 residues. The J segment lost 1 base and the V segment lost 4 bases, leaving 9 bases of the junction unmatched. Germline loops: CDR1 SGHDT, CDR2 YYEEEE. In DNA form, the CDR3 reads TGTGCCAGCAGCCACAGTCCCGGGACAGGGTCTGGGGCCAACGTCCTGACTTTC. This translates into CASSHSPGTGSGANVLTF.

The V and J genes are TRBV29-1 and TRBJ2-2; D is perhaps TRBD2 (6 bases). CDR1 SQVTM and CDR2 ANQGSEA come from the germline V gene. V shed 3 bases and J shed 6 bases, with 14 bases lying between them. This CDR3 has 14 amino acids. The CDR3 is CSVETDGSPGELFF. DNA of the CDR3: TGCAGCGTTGAGACAGACGGGAGTCCCGGGGAGCTGTTTTTT.

This clone came up once. The chain employs TRBV27 and TRBJ2-7, with 7 nucleotides matching TRBD1. Germline CDR1 and CDR2: MNHEY and SMNVEV (reference sequence). V trimming: 3 bases; J trimming: 3 bases; junction bases outside the gene matches: 2. The length of the CDR3 is 13 residues. CDR3 sequence reads: CASSFSGGYEQYF. The CDR3 DNA follows: TGTGCCAGCAGTTTCTCAGGGGGCTACGAGCAGTACTTC.

This chain joins TRBV4-2 and TRBJ2-5; TRBD2 matches at 10 bases. Per the germline V gene, CDR1 is LGHNA and CDR2 is YNFKEQ. With V trimmed by 5 bases and J by 1 base, 4 bases remained unmatched. CDR3 size: 15 residues. CDR3: CASSASGGAQETQYF. The DNA of the CDR3 is TGTGCCAGCAGCGCAAGCGGGGGGGCCCAAGAGACCCAGTACTTC.

This rearrangement joins TRBV19 to TRBJ1-1, with D uncertain. The CDR3 loop spans 13 amino acids. Germline CDR1 reads LNHDA; CDR2 reads SQIVND (reference sequence). V lost 5 bases and J 3 bases, leaving 10 bases between the germline ends. The CDR3 reads CASSLYGDTEAFF. The CDR3 DNA sequence: TGTGCCAGTAGTTTATATGGGGACACTGAAGCTTTCTTT.

The chain links TRBV19 to TRBJ2-2, with 8 bases matching TRBD1. V lost 4 bases, J lost 5 bases, and 27 bases stayed unmatched. Germline values: CDR1 LNHDA, CDR2 SQIVND (reference sequence). CDR3 length: 22 amino acids. This CDR3 reads CASSTPRSTPDRVTAGTGELFF. Written as DNA, the CDR3 is TGTGCCAGTAGTACCCCCCGTTCGACCCCGGACAGGGTAACCGCGGGGACCGGGGAGCTGTTTTTT.

This clone was picked up a small number of times. The chain links TRBV5-5 to TRBJ2-2; 8 nucleotides line up with TRBD1. J gave up 4 bases and V 2 bases, and 4 bases lay outside the gene matches. The CDR3 has 15 residues. Germline lookup yields CDR1 SGHKS and CDR2 YYEKEE (reference sequence). CDR3: CASSFADRATGELFF. The CDR3 DNA follows: TGTGCCAGCAGCTTCGCGGACAGGGCCACCGGGGAGCTGTTTTTT.

This clone was recorded only once. The V and J genes are TRBV19 and TRBJ2-7; D is possibly TRBD1 (5 bases). Germline loops: CDR1 LNHDA, CDR2 SQIVND (reference sequence). The V end lost 5 bases, the J end lost 3 bases, and 11 bases lay between the germline ends. The CDR3 sequence is 13 residues long. The CDR3 sequence is CASSWGQSYEQYF. For the CDR3, the DNA is TGTGCCAGTAGTTGGGGCCAAAGCTACGAGCAGTACTTC.

The V call is TRBV5-5, the J call TRBJ2-7; TRBD1 aligns across 8 bases. The CDR3 covers 14 residues. Per the germline V gene, CDR1 is SGHKS and CDR2 is YYEKEE (reference sequence). Trimming took 3 bases from V and 2 from J; bases not matched to a gene: 4. CDR3 coding DNA: TGTGCCAGCAGCTCTCAGGGGGCACCCTACGAGCAGTACTTC. It codes for CASSSQGAPYEQYF. Looking up the rest from reference TRBV5-5 and TRBJ2-7 gives the full variable domain: DAGVTQSPTHLIKTRGQQVTLRCSPISGHKSVSWYQQVLGQGPQFIFQYYEKEERGRGNFPDRFSARQFPNYSSELNVNALLLGDSALYLCASSSQGAPYEQYFGPGTRLTVT.

The genes are TRBV7-9 and TRBJ2-7; the D is unclear. This CDR3 comprises 15 residues. Germline CDR1 reads SEHNR; CDR2 reads FQNEAQ (reference sequence). Trimming took off 1 base at V and 8 bases at J, with 18 bases between the two ends. The CDR3 loop reads CASSLGSLSTAKQYF. CDR3 coding DNA: TGTGCCAGCAGCTTAGGTAGCTTGAGTACCGCCAAGCAGTACTTC. The full variable domain, with the rest looked up from reference TRBV7-9 and TRBJ2-7, is DTGVSQNPRHKITKRGQNVTFRCDPISEHNRLYWYRQTLGQGPEFLTYFQNEAQLEKSRLLSDRFSAERPKGSFSTLEIQRTEQGDSAMYLCASSLGSLSTAKQYFGPGTRLTVT.

Concerning this clone: A read error may produce the germline difference seen at one junction end. The chain employs TRBV13 and TRBJ2-2; 7 bases line up with TRBD2. Germline V gives CDR1 PRHDT, CDR2 FYEKMQ (reference sequence). This CDR3 has 13 amino acids. This chain's CDR3 is CASSLLSSGELSF. The CDR3 region has the DNA TGTGCCAGCAGCTTACTATCAAGCGGGGAGCTGTCTTTT.

This clone was seen just once. The chain is built from TRBV5-1 and TRBJ2-5, with D unclear. CDR3 length: 13 amino acids. Germline V lookup: CDR1 SGHRS, CDR2 YFSETQ. V dropped 4 bases and J dropped 3 bases, with 10 bases sitting between them. The CDR3 nucleotides are TGCGCCAGCAGCCTAGGGTCCGAAGAGACCCAGTACTTC. Translating gives CASSLGSEETQYF.

This clone has just one count. The genes are TRBV7-3 and TRBJ2-7, with TRBD2 as a possible D gene (6 bases). CDR1 is SGHTA and CDR2 is FQGTGA in the germline V gene. This CDR3 region has 14 residues. V lost 2 bases, J lost 4 bases, and 12 bases lay in between. The CDR3 bases are TGTGCCAGCAGCTTAGACGGGGGTCCGTACGAGCAGTACTTC. Its protein is CASSLDGGPYEQYF.

The chain combines TRBV18 with TRBJ2-6; D is perhaps TRBD1 or TRBD2 (5 bases each). This CDR3 has 17 residues. CDR1 is KGHSH and CDR2 is LQKENI in the germline V gene. V lost 6 bases and J 0 bases, leaving 15 bases between the germline ends. CDR3 in DNA: TGTGCCAGCTCGGGACCCGGGTCAGACTCTGGGGCCAACGTCCTGACTTTC. Translating gives CASSGPGSDSGANVLTF.

The genes are TRBV11-1 and TRBJ2-3; tentatively, D is TRBD1 (6 bases). V dropped 1 base and J dropped 6 bases, with 11 bases sitting between them. The CDR3 consists of 14 residues. Per germline, CDR1 SGHAT and CDR2 FQDESV (reference sequence). The CDR3 DNA follows: TGTGCCAGCAGCTTAGGCCAGGGGAAGGATACGCAGTATTTT. Translating it yields CASSLGQGKDTQYF.

The chain links TRBV28 to TRBJ2-1; D might be TRBD2 (5 bases). V gave up 3 bases and J gave up 12 bases, with 21 bases separating them. The CDR3 is 15 residues long. Germline lookup yields CDR1 MDHEN and CDR2 SYDVKM. The CDR3 reads CASSFLDLAPYAQFF. The DNA of the CDR3 is TGTGCCAGCAGTTTTCTGGACTTAGCTCCCTATGCGCAGTTCTTC.